The count of the clone carrying this T cell receptor (beta chain) is one. As handled by the study authors: Nucleated cell counts were estimated from reference gene primer amplification. Some clones are missing from TCRdb's copy, which holds only in-frame ones; the method was immunoSEQ multiplex PCR. V and J calls and clone size are given by that table; D and trimming were obtained from the DNA. The table shows under 250,000 clones, with about 84% occurring only once. This CDR3 has 13 amino acids. The V and J ends lost 6 bases and 0 bases respectively, with 9 bases between them. Germline lookup yields CDR1 SNHLY and CDR2 FYNNEI. The data derive from a study of blood T cell repertoires in COVID-19. At the level of the study: The United States, Italy and Spain were the sources of the acute and convalescent COVID-19 samples. PBMCs, B-cell-depleted T cells, or T cells were the source of the cDNA or gDNA that made up the material.

The sequence derives from a human donor in a cohort sampled during active COVID-19. The chain links TRBV2 to TRBJ2-7; D is perhaps TRBD1 (5 bases). Sequenced input: peripheral blood. CDR3 protein: CASSRDISYEQYF. In DNA, the CDR3 is TGTGCCAGCAGCAGGGATATCTCCTACGAGCAGTACTTC. Looking up the rest from reference TRBV2 and TRBJ2-7 gives the full variable domain: EPEVTQTPSHQVTQMGQEVILRCVPISNHLYFYWYRQILGQKVEFLVSFYNNEISEKSEIFDDQFSVERPDGSNFTLKIRSTKLEDSAMYFCASSRDISYEQYFGPGTRLTVT.